A selection of T cell receptor beta chains follows, all from one sample in a study of TIL therapy for anti-PD-1-resistant metastatic lung cancer. The repertoire was sequenced with immunoSEQ multiplex PCR; TCRdb's copy has only in-frame clones and lacks some. This table has more than 90,000 clones, less than 70% appearing once. The material sequenced was tumor tissue, taken at baseline. Receptor source: a person between 25 and 79 years old with non-small cell lung cancer. CDR3s include the opening cysteine and the closing phenylalanine or tryptophan. A D gene is named only where the DNA matches it firmly. Part of the rows lack a size; the others show once, few, many or a class for expanded clones.

j_gene: TRBJ2-7
d_gene: -
v_gene: TRBV28
abundance: -
CDR3nt: TGTGCCAGCAGTTCCGCCGGGAGTCGGGCTTCCGAGCAGTACTTC
CDR3aa: CASSSAGSRASEQYF

j_gene: TRBJ1-1
d_gene: -
v_gene: TRBV6-6
abundance: few
CDR3nt: TGTGCCAGCAGTTATCCGGGACTCATGAACACTGAAGCTTTCTTT
CDR3aa: CASSYPGLMNTEAFF

j_gene: TRBJ1-3
d_gene: -
v_gene: TRBV9
abundance: -
CDR3nt: TGTGCCAGCAGCGCGGTCCCGGGAGTTGGGGGAAACACCATATATTTT
CDR3aa: CASSAVPGVGGNTIYF

j_gene: TRBJ2-2
d_gene: -
v_gene: TRBV7-2
abundance: few
CDR3nt: TGTGCCAGCAGCCGGAACAGAGCCTCGAACACCGGGGAGCTGTTTTTT
CDR3aa: CASSRNRASNTGELFF

j_gene: TRBJ2-2
d_gene: TRBD2
v_gene: TRBV7-3
abundance: -
CDR3nt: TGTGCCAGCAGCTTATTCACTAGCGGGAGGAAGAACACCGGGGAGCTGTTTTTT
CDR3aa: CASSLFTSGRKNTGELFF

j_gene: TRBJ2-7
d_gene: -
v_gene: TRBV11-3
abundance: -
CDR3nt: TGTGCCAGCAGCTTAAACCCAGGCTACGAGCAGTACTTC
CDR3aa: CASSLNPGYEQYF

j_gene: TRBJ2-2
d_gene: -
v_gene: TRBV7-2
abundance: -
CDR3nt: TGTGCCAGCAGCACCAGCAGAGCGAACACCGGGGAGCTGTTTTTT
CDR3aa: CASSTSRANTGELFF

j_gene: TRBJ2-7
d_gene: TRBD2
v_gene: TRBV10-3
abundance: -
CDR3nt: TGTGCCATCAGAGAAGGGACTAGCGGTCCCTACGAGCAGTACTTC
CDR3aa: CAIREGTSGPYEQYF

j_gene: TRBJ2-6
d_gene: TRBD1
v_gene: TRBV7-2
abundance: few
CDR3nt: TGTGCCAGCAGCCAGGGGGCTGGTGGGGCCAACGTCCTGACTTTC
CDR3aa: CASSQGAGGANVLTF

j_gene: TRBJ2-5
d_gene: TRBD2
v_gene: TRBV7-2
abundance: -
CDR3nt: TGTGCCAGCAGCTCCGGGACTAGTAAGGAGACCCAGTACTTC
CDR3aa: CASSSGTSKETQYF

j_gene: TRBJ2-2
d_gene: -
v_gene: TRBV6-2/TRBV6-3
abundance: -
CDR3nt: TGTGCCAGCAGTCCCGGGTACTCAAACACCGGGGAGCTGTTTTTT
CDR3aa: CASSPGYSNTGELFF

j_gene: TRBJ2-2
d_gene: -
v_gene: TRBV7-6
abundance: -
CDR3nt: TGTGCCAGCAGCCACACCGGGGGGCAGGGGGCCGGGGAGCTGTTTTTT
CDR3aa: CASSHTGGQGAGELFF

j_gene: TRBJ1-4
d_gene: -
v_gene: TRBV30
abundance: -
CDR3nt: TGTGCCTGGAGAAGAGGGGGTGAAAAACTGTTTTTT
CDR3aa: CAWRRGGEKLFF

j_gene: TRBJ2-5
d_gene: TRBD2
v_gene: TRBV4-1
abundance: few
CDR3nt: TGCGCCAGCAGCCAAGACTACTCCCCGGGACTAGCGGGCGCGGAGACCCAGTACTTC
CDR3aa: CASSQDYSPGLAGAETQYF

j_gene: TRBJ2-1
d_gene: -
v_gene: TRBV7-9
abundance: few
CDR3nt: TGTGCCACCCCGCGTAGTGGCAATGAGCAGTTCTTC
CDR3aa: CATPRSGNEQFF

j_gene: TRBJ2-1
d_gene: TRBD2
v_gene: TRBV5-1
abundance: -
CDR3nt: TGCGCCAGCAGCCCCCGTAGCGGGAGGTCGGGGCAGTTCTTC
CDR3aa: CASSPRSGRSGQFF

j_gene: TRBJ2-7
d_gene: -
v_gene: TRBV6-1
abundance: -
CDR3nt: TGTGCCAGCAGTGAAGGAGGCAGCAGCCTCTACGAGCAGTACTTC
CDR3aa: CASSEGGSSLYEQYF

j_gene: TRBJ2-2
d_gene: -
v_gene: TRBV20-1
abundance: -
CDR3nt: TGCAGTATGGAGGCCAACGGGGAGCTGTTTTTT
CDR3aa: CSMEANGELFF

j_gene: TRBJ2-3
d_gene: -
v_gene: TRBV7-2
abundance: few
CDR3nt: TGTGCCAGCAGCTTAGTAGCGAGCGGCACAGATACGCAGTATTTT
CDR3aa: CASSLVASGTDTQYF

j_gene: TRBJ2-3
d_gene: TRBD1
v_gene: TRBV27
abundance: -
CDR3nt: TGTGCCAGCAGTGCCCCAGGGGGTACGCAGTATTTT
CDR3aa: CASSAPGGTQYF

j_gene: TRBJ2-1
d_gene: -
v_gene: TRBV4-3
abundance: -
CDR3nt: TGCGCCAGCAGCCAAGGCTTAGCGAGGCGCAATGAGCAGTTCTTC
CDR3aa: CASSQGLARRNEQFF

j_gene: TRBJ1-4
d_gene: -
v_gene: TRBV3-1/TRBV3-2
abundance: -
CDR3nt: TGTGCCAGCAGCGACCGGAGGGGGGAAAAACTGTTTTTT
CDR3aa: CASSDRRGEKLFF

j_gene: TRBJ2-3
d_gene: -
v_gene: TRBV10-2
abundance: few
CDR3nt: TGCGCCAGCAGTGAGTCGAGGGCTAGCTCCGACTCGCAGTATTTT
CDR3aa: CASSESRASSDSQYF

j_gene: TRBJ2-7
d_gene: TRBD2
v_gene: TRBV6-5
abundance: few
CDR3nt: TGTGCCAGCAGTTACAGGGCTAGCGGGGTTTACGAGCAGTACTTC
CDR3aa: CASSYRASGVYEQYF

j_gene: TRBJ1-3
d_gene: -
v_gene: TRBV30
abundance: -
CDR3nt: TGTGCCTGGAGTGAGGGCGGTGGCGGAAACACCATATATTTT
CDR3aa: CAWSEGGGGNTIYF

j_gene: TRBJ1-1
d_gene: -
v_gene: TRBV18
abundance: -
CDR3nt: TGTGCCAGCTCACCTTCGATCATGAACACTGAAGCTTTCTTT
CDR3aa: CASSPSIMNTEAFF

j_gene: TRBJ1-2
d_gene: -
v_gene: TRBV7-2
abundance: -
CDR3nt: TGTGCCAGCAGCCTGTCTAATGTTAGAGCTAACTATGGCTACACCTTC
CDR3aa: CASSLSNVRANYGYTF

j_gene: TRBJ2-1
d_gene: TRBD1
v_gene: TRBV6-5
abundance: -
CDR3nt: TGTGCCAGCACCTCTGGGACAGCTTCCTACAATGAGCAGTTCTTC
CDR3aa: CASTSGTASYNEQFF

j_gene: TRBJ2-5
d_gene: -
v_gene: TRBV7-6
abundance: -
CDR3nt: TGTGCCAGCAGCCGTTCCGGGACACAAGAGACCCAGTACTTC
CDR3aa: CASSRSGTQETQYF